This TCR beta chain appears in the sequencing data of a study of CD8+ T cells in alopecia areata. Study at large: Severity of treated patients was scored by affected scalp percentage. Study-wide findings and caveats: Scalp and blood retained many expanded lesional clones during tofacitinib. Sharing of TCR sequences between patients (possibly for HLA-related reasons) was less clear than in mice.

Extraction and reverse transcription of RNA yielded cDNA as the sequencing template. Clones were read by immunoSEQ multiplex PCR, and TCRdb kept only the in-frame ones, dropping some. The sample consists of roughly 280,000 clones, roughly 60% of them appearing once. Treatment of the sample: oral pan-JAK inhibitor, 5-10 mg twice daily. In this sample, this clone turned up a few times. What it recognizes is unknown. The sample holds other DNA sequences that translate to the same CDR3. Germline lookup yields CDR1 SGHRS and CDR2 YFSETQ. The CDR3 has 16 residues. The V and J ends lost 0 bases and 0 bases respectively, with 7 bases between them.

Material: CD4+ T cells sorted from blood, obtained between weeks 51 and 52, from a patient treated with tofacitinib. The clonotype was recovered from a human donor with alopecia areata. This rearrangement joins TRBV5-1 to TRBJ2-6; maybe TRBD2 (5 bases). CDR3 in amino acids: CASSLVGSSGANVLTF. The DNA for the CDR3 is TGCGCCAGCAGCTTGGTGGGGAGCTCTGGGGCCAACGTCCTGACTTTC.